The 18 T cell receptor beta chains reported below all come from one sample, sequenced in a study of blood T cell repertoires in COVID-19 (dated by TCRdb to about 2020). Library prep was done by the immunoSEQ multiplex PCR assay. As stored in TCRdb, this immuneACCESS dataset retains in-frame rearrangements with V and J assigned. A fraction of the clones does not appear; measured against another copy, unresolved V genes explain less than half of the discrepancy, and the remainder lacks a known reason. This sample holds about 260,000 clones; more than 70% were observed only once. The ten largest clones add up to around 2% of the sample. Sequenced sample: PBMCs or T cells enriched from blood (not recorded which). The receptors stem from a woman in her fifties or sixties who had recovered from COVID-19.

The chain has TRBV7-2 and TRBJ2-7; a possible D gene is TRBD2 (6 bases). The CDR3 is 13 amino acids. Germline V CDR1 and CDR2: SGHTA, FQGNSA. V was shortened by 5 bases and J by 7 bases, with 15 bases between the two germline ends. The CDR3 DNA is TGTGCCAGCAGCGGGACTCGAATGGGGGAGCAGTACTTC. Its translation: CASSGTRMGEQYF.

This clone appeared a single time. The chain couples TRBV4-1 to TRBJ1-5, with D perhaps matching TRBD1 (5 bases). Germline-derived CDR1 and CDR2 are MGHRA and YSYEKL. V lost 4 bases to trimming and J lost 2 bases, with 9 bases between them. The CDR3 extends over 14 amino acids. The CDR3 sequence is CASSLQGRNQPQHF. The CDR3 DNA reads as TGCGCCAGCAGCCTCCAGGGCCGCAATCAGCCCCAGCATTTT.

The genes are TRBV6-5 and TRBJ1-4; TRBD1 is a possible D gene (6 bases). The germline gives CDR1 MNHEY, CDR2 SVGAGI. Between the trimmed V and J ends, which lost 6 bases and 3 bases, there was a span of 11 bases. This CDR3 spans 14 amino acids. CDR3 coding DNA: TGTGCCAGCAGCCAGGGGTTGCCTAATGAAAAACTGTTTTTT. This sequence encodes CASSQGLPNEKLFF.

The genes are TRBV2 and TRBJ1-1, with TRBD1 matching 7 bases. The CDR3 is made up of 14 amino acids. The germline gives CDR1 SNHLY, CDR2 FYNNEI. V lost 6 bases, J lost 6 bases, and 10 bases stayed unmatched. The CDR3 DNA reads TGTGCCAGCAGAATACAGGGGAGAGGCGCTGAAGCTTTCTTT. Translated, it gives CASRIQGRGAEAFF.

The V gene is TRBV6-5, the J gene TRBJ2-3; 8 bases are a match to TRBD2. Germline-derived CDR1 and CDR2 are MNHEY and SVGAGI. J was trimmed by 1 base and V by 6 bases; bases with no gene match: 6. This CDR3 contains 15 residues. In nucleotides, the CDR3 is TGTGCCAGCAGGGCAGTGACTAGCGGCACAGATACGCAGTATTTT. This translates into CASRAVTSGTDTQYF.

The genes are TRBV28 and TRBJ2-3; 7 bases are a match to TRBD2. Trimming took 0 bases from V and 4 from J; bases not matched to a gene: 4. Germline V gene sequence: CDR1 MDHEN, CDR2 SYDVKM. This CDR3 spans 15 amino acids. As DNA, the CDR3 is TGTGCCAGCAGTTTATGGGCGGGAGCAGCAGATACGCAGTATTTT. Translated, it gives CASSLWAGAADTQYF. Filled out from reference TRBV28 and TRBJ2-3, the complete variable domain reads DVKVTQSSRYLVKRTGEKVFLECVQDMDHENMFWYRQDPGLGLRLIYFSYDVKMKEKGDIPEGYSVSREKKERFSLILESASTNQTSMYLCASSLWAGAADTQYFGPGTRLTVL.

This chain joins TRBV7-2 and TRBJ2-5; 7 bases align to TRBD2. The CDR3 consists of 16 residues. The germline CDR1 and CDR2 sequences are SGHTA and FQGNSA. With 5 bases clipped from V and 0 bases from J, the junction kept 9 bases outside the gene matches. CDR3 coding DNA: TGTGCCAGCAGCCCGCGGACTAGGGGTAACCAAGAGACCCAGTACTTC. This codes for CASSPRTRGNQETQYF.

The chain is built from TRBV5-6 and TRBJ1-2; 10 bases line up with TRBD1. The ends lost 0 bases at V and 3 bases at J; junction bases unmatched: 2. CDR1 and CDR2 (germline): SGHDT, YYEEEE. The CDR3 covers 15 residues. This CDR3 reads CASSLVGQGYYGYTF. The CDR3 bases are TGTGCCAGCAGCTTGGTGGGACAGGGGTACTATGGCTACACCTTC.

This chain links TRBV6-6 with TRBJ2-7; the D gene is possibly TRBD1 (6 bases). The V end was cut by 1 base, the J end by 2 bases, with 15 bases between. There are 16 residues in the CDR3. Germline assignment: CDR1 MNHNY and CDR2 SVGAGI (reference sequence). DNA for the CDR3: TGTGCCAGCAGTTACTTTCAAACAGGGCGAACCTACGAGCAGTACTTC. Translating it yields CASSYFQTGRTYEQYF.

The J gene is TRBJ2-5, the V gene TRBV7-2; tentatively, D is TRBD2 (6 bases). Trimming cost V 2 bases and J 5 bases, with 15 bases left between them. The CDR3 loop spans 15 amino acids. CDR1 is SGHTA, CDR2 FQGNSA, per germline. CDR3 protein: CASSLSGQGLETQYF. The CDR3 DNA reads as TGTGCCAGCAGCTTATCCGGGCAGGGACTGGAGACCCAGTACTTC.

V and J are TRBV7-2 and TRBJ2-7, with TRBD2 as a possible D gene (5 bases). V lost 2 bases, J lost 0 bases, and 8 bases lay in between. The CDR3 runs 14 residues. The germline CDR1 and CDR2 sequences are SGHTA and FQGNSA. CDR3: CASSLQEVSYEQYF. The DNA of the CDR3 is TGTGCCAGCAGCTTACAGGAGGTCTCCTACGAGCAGTACTTC.

This clone has just one count. V and J are TRBV3-1 (or the pseudogene TRBV3-2) and TRBJ2-2; 8 bases map to TRBD1. The CDR3 runs to 17 residues. V gave up 4 bases and J gave up 6 bases; unmatched junction bases: 13. Germline CDR1 is LGHDT and CDR2 is YNNKEL (reference sequence). CDR3 coding DNA: TGTGCCAGCAGCCTGAATATTGGACAGGGAGTGTCCGGGGAGCTGTTTTTT. Translated: CASSLNIGQGVSGELFF.

The genes are TRBV30 and TRBJ1-2; no reliable D call. CDR1 GTSNPN and CDR2 SVGIG come from the germline V gene (reference sequence). The V and J ends lost 0 bases and 8 bases respectively, with 10 bases between them. CDR3 length: 12 amino acids. CDR3 sequence (DNA): TGTGCCTGGAGTGTTAGCCCGGGGGGCTACACCTTC. This encodes CAWSVSPGGYTF.

The chain employs TRBV2 and TRBJ2-3; 7 bases are shared with TRBD1. The CDR3 contains 16 residues. The germline CDR1 and CDR2 sequences are SNHLY and FYNNEI. V lost 4 bases and J lost 6; bases outside the gene matches: 13. The CDR3, as DNA: TGTGCCAGCAGTGCCAGTAGGGGGCCGGGTACTGATACGCAGTATTTT. Translated: CASSASRGPGTDTQYF. The whole variable domain, remainder taken from reference TRBV2 and TRBJ2-3, is EPEVTQTPSHQVTQMGQEVILRCVPISNHLYFYWYRQILGQKVEFLVSFYNNEISEKSEIFDDQFSVERPDGSNFTLKIRSTKLEDSAMYFCASSASRGPGTDTQYFGPGTRLTVL.

This clone was seen once. This sample includes further DNA sequences coding for the same CDR3. The chain recombines TRBV6-5 with TRBJ2-5; 8 nucleotides match TRBD1. Germline CDR1 reads MNHEY; CDR2 reads SVGAGI. This CDR3 region has 15 residues. V lost 0 bases and J lost 5; bases outside the gene matches: 5. The CDR3 reads CASSYSGQGRETQYF. CDR3 in DNA: TGTGCCAGCAGTTACTCAGGACAGGGCAGGGAGACCCAGTACTTC.

The chain's CDR3 is CASSLLDRESNGYTF. The CDR3 DNA reads TGTGCCAGCAGCTTGCTGGACAGGGAGTCGAATGGCTACACCTTC. The chain employs TRBV5-6 and TRBJ1-2; 8 positions match TRBD1. The V gene's germline CDR1 is SGHDT and CDR2 YYEEEE. The CDR3 consists of 15 residues. With V trimmed by 1 base and J by 6 bases, 8 bases remained unmatched.

The V gene is TRBV20-1, the J gene TRBJ2-2; TRBD2 matches at 16 bases. The CDR3 spans 18 residues. Germline V gene lookup returns CDR1 DFQATT and CDR2 SNEGSKA (reference sequence). With V trimmed by 3 bases and J by 2 bases, 6 bases remained unmatched. The CDR3 DNA is TGCAGTGCTAGTGTCGGGACTAGCGGGAGGGCTAACACCGGGGAGCTGTTTTTT. Its protein is CSASVGTSGRANTGELFF.

The V and J genes are TRBV7-2 and TRBJ1-6, with a possible D match to TRBD1 (6 bases). V lost 2 bases and J 5 bases, leaving 10 bases between the germline ends. The CDR3 has 15 amino acids. CDR1 SGHTA and CDR2 FQGNSA come from the germline V gene. CDR3 nucleotide sequence: TGTGCCAGCAGCTTATTGGGGACAAATAATTCACCCCTCCACTTT. Residues: CASSLLGTNNSPLHF.